Included here is one T cell receptor (beta chain) sequence, with context. Trimming removed 3 bases from V and 1 base from J, with 10 bases in between. The CDR3 has 14 residues. The germline gives CDR1 SGHNT, CDR2 YYREEE (reference sequence). Only in-frame clones appear in the TCRdb table, and some are missing; sequencing was by immunoSEQ multiplex PCR. The data hold 200,000 or so clones, with 93% observed a single time. The data originate from a study of T cell responses to AZD1222 COVID-19 vaccine. The sample consisted of peripheral blood, taken on day 0 of MenACWY control vaccination. The origin of this receptor is an adult in good health. V and J are TRBV5-4 and TRBJ1-1; D is undetermined. In DNA, the CDR3 is TGTGCCAGCAGCTGGCGGATGGGGAACACTGAAGCTTTCTTT. Protein: CASSWRMGNTEAFF.